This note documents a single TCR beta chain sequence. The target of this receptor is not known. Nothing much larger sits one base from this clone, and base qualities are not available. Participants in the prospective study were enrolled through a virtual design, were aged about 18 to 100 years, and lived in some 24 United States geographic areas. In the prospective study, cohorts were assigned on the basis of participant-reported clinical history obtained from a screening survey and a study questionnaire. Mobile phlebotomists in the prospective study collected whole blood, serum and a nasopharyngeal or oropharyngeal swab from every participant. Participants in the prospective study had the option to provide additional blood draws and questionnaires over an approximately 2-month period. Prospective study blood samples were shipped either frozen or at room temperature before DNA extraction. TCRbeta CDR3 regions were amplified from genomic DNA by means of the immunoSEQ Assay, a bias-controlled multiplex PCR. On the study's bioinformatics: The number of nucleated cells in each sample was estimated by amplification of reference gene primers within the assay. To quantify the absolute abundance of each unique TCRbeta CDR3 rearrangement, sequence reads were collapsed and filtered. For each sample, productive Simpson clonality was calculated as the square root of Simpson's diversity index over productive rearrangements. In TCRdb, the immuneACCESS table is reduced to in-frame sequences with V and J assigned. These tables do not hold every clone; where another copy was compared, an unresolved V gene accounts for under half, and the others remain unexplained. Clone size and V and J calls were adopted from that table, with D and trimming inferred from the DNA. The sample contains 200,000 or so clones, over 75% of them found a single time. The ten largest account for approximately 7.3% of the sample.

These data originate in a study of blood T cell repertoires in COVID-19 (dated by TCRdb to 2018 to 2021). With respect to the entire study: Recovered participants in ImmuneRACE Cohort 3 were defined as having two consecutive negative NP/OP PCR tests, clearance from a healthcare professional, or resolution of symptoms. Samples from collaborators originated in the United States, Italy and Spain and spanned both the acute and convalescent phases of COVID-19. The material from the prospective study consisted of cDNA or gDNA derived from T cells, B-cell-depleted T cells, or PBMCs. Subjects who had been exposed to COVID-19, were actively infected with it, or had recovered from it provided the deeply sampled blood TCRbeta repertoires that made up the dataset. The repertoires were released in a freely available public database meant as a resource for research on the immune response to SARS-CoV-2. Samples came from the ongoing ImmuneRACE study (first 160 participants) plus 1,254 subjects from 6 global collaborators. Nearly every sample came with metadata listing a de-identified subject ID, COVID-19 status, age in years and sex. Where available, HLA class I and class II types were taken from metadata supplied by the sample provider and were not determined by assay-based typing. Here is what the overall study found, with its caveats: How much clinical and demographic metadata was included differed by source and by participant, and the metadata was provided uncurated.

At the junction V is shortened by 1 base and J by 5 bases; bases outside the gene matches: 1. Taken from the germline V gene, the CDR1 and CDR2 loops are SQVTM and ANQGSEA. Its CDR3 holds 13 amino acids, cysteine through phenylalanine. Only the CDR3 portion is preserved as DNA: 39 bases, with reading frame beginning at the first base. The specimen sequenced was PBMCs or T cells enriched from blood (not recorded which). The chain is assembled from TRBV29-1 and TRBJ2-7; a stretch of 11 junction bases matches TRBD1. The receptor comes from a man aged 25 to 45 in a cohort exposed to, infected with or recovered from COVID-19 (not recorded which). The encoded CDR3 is CSVEGTGGHEQYF. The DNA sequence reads TGCAGCGTTGAAGGGACAGGGGGCCACGAGCAGTACTTC.